A single sample is the source of the 18 T cell receptor beta chains below, sequenced in a study of long-term antiretroviral therapy in people with HIV. Sequencing relied on immunoSEQ assay v3.0, run at survey level. Assay: immunoSEQ multiplex PCR; the TCRdb copy retains only in-frame clones and omits some. The data hold approximately 16,000 clones, with 78% observed a single time. Sequenced material: unsorted PBMCs, taken around 3.2 years after starting antiretroviral therapy. The source of these receptors is a woman aged 40 to 55 with HIV.

With regard to this clone: At one of its ends the junction is not consistent with the germline gene, which may arise from a read error. The chain recombines TRBV9 with TRBJ1-1; no reliable D call. Germline lookup yields CDR1 SGDLS and CDR2 YYNGEE. The CDR3 is 13 residues long. In DNA, the CDR3 is TGTGCCAGCAGCGTAGGGGTGAAAACTGAAGCTTTCTTT. Its protein is CASSVGVKTEAFF.

The rearrangement uses TRBV7-9 and TRBJ2-1; D ambiguous. Germline CDR1 SEHNR, CDR2 FQNEAQ (reference sequence). Trimming left V 7 bases short and J 7 bases short, with 11 bases between. The CDR3 extends over 12 amino acids. This CDR3 reads CASIGPWNEQFF. CDR3 bases: TGTGCCAGCATCGGACCGTGGAATGAGCAGTTCTTC.

The chain joins TRBV7-2 to TRBJ2-4; a weak D match, TRBD1 (6 bases). CDR1 and CDR2 from the germline V gene are SGHTA and FQGNSA. Trimming stripped 5 bases from V and 7 bases from J, with 21 bases between. This CDR3 contains 16 residues. The CDR3, as DNA: TGTGCCAGCAGCGAAGTGACAGGACTCCACCGTAACATTCAGTACTTC. Translating gives CASSEVTGLHRNIQYF. Complete variable domain (other parts from reference TRBV7-2 and TRBJ2-4): GAGVSQSPSNKVTEKGKDVELRCDPISGHTALYWYRQSLGQGLEFLIYFQGNSAPDKSGLPSDRFSAERTGGSVSTLTIQRTQQEDSAVYLCASSEVTGLHRNIQYFGAGTRLSVL.

The chain employs TRBV25-1 and TRBJ1-2; TRBD1 aligns across 7 bases. The CDR3 has 16 residues. J was trimmed by 7 bases and V by 3 bases; bases with no gene match: 14. Germline V gene data show CDR1 as MGHDK and CDR2 as SYGVNS. The CDR3 reads CASSETTGFFSGGYTF. The CDR3 DNA sequence: TGTGCCAGCAGTGAGACGACAGGGTTCTTTTCTGGTGGCTACACCTTC.

The V call is TRBV18, the J call TRBJ2-1; D is perhaps TRBD2 (6 bases). Germline V gene sequence: CDR1 KGHSH, CDR2 LQKENI. CDR3 size: 15 residues. V lost 1 base and J 8 bases, leaving 15 bases between the germline ends. CDR3 region: CASSPQPGSKDEQFF. CDR3 in DNA: TGTGCCAGCTCACCACAACCCGGGAGCAAAGATGAGCAGTTCTTC.

This clone was detected once. The chain is built from TRBV9 and TRBJ2-6; 12 positions agree with TRBD1. This CDR3 is built from 18 residues. In germline, CDR1 is SGDLS, CDR2 YYNGEE. The ends lost 4 bases at V and 2 bases at J; junction bases unmatched: 7. The DNA of the CDR3 is TGTGCCAGCAGCTCCCGGGACAGGGGGCTAGCTGGGGCCAACGTCCTGACTTTC. It specifies CASSSRDRGLAGANVLTF. Supplemented by reference TRBV9 and TRBJ2-6, the full variable domain reads DSGVTQTPKHLITATGQRVTLRCSPRSGDLSVYWYQQSLDQGLQFLIQYYNGEERAKGNILERFSAQQFPDLHSELNLSSLELGDSALYFCASSSRDRGLAGANVLTFGAGSRLTVL.

This chain joins TRBV6-6 and TRBJ1-2; D is undetermined. Trimming removed 7 bases from V and 4 bases from J, with 16 bases in between. Germline V gene data show CDR1 as MNHNY and CDR2 as SVGAGI (reference sequence). This CDR3 is 14 amino acids long. CDR3 DNA sequence: TGTGCCAGCACCCCCGAGGGCATTACCTATGGCTACACCTTC. Its protein product is CASTPEGITYGYTF.

CDR3 residues: CASSSLAIYGYTF. DNA of the CDR3: TGTGCCAGCAGCTCACTAGCCATCTATGGCTACACCTTC. V and J are TRBV7-9 and TRBJ1-2; D remains ambiguous. CDR3 length equals 13 residues. V dropped 4 bases and J dropped 4 bases, with 10 bases sitting between them. CDR1 and CDR2 (germline): SEHNR, FQNEAQ (reference sequence).

The chain uses TRBV5-4 and TRBJ1-1; D gene uncertain. The CDR3 is 15 amino acids. Germline V gives CDR1 SGHNT, CDR2 YYREEE (reference sequence). V lost 0 bases and J 0 bases, leaving 9 bases between the germline ends. In DNA, the CDR3 is TGTGCCAGCAGCTTGGCCCCGGGCCTGAACACTGAAGCTTTCTTT. It codes for CASSLAPGLNTEAFF.

The chain recombines TRBV5-1 with TRBJ2-7, with no clear D. V lost 5 bases and J 4 bases, leaving 19 bases between the germline ends. CDR3 length: 15 residues. The V gene's germline CDR1 is SGHRS and CDR2 YFSETQ. DNA for the CDR3: TGCGCCAGCAGTGTGAGAGGAATCGGGCGGTACGAGCAGTACTTC. Encoded protein: CASSVRGIGRYEQYF.

This chain uses TRBV5-1 with TRBJ1-1, with a weak D call TRBD1 (6 bases). The germline V gene has CDR1 SGHRS and CDR2 YFSETQ. The CDR3 consists of 15 residues. The V end was cut by 2 bases, the J end by 5 bases, with 16 bases between. CDR3 amino acids: CASSFTQGQLTEAFF. CDR3 DNA: TGCGCCAGCAGCTTCACCCAGGGGCAGTTAACTGAAGCTTTCTTT.

The chain carries TRBV5-1 and TRBJ1-1; no reliable D call. Germline CDR1 and CDR2: SGHRS and YFSETQ. The CDR3 covers 13 residues. Trimming cost V 3 bases and J 3 bases, with 9 bases left between them. The CDR3 nucleotides are TGCGCCAGCAGCTCCCTTAGGGACACTGAAGCTTTCTTT. It codes for CASSSLRDTEAFF. The full variable domain, rest sourced from reference TRBV5-1 and TRBJ1-1, is KAGVTQTPRYLIKTRGQQVTLSCSPISGHRSVSWYQQTPGQGLQFLFEYFSETQRNKGNFPGRFSGRQFSNSRSEMNVSTLELGDSALYLCASSSLRDTEAFFGQGTRLTVV.

This clone was found a few times. The rearrangement joins TRBV10-3 to TRBJ2-1; the match to TRBD2 covers 8 bases. Germline CDR1 ENHRY, CDR2 SYGVKD. Trimming cost V 4 bases and J 6 bases; bases outside gene matches: 5. The CDR3 spans 14 residues. The CDR3 nucleotides read TGTGCCATCAGTGCACCGGGGGGGGCCAATGAGCAGTTCTTC. It yields the protein CAISAPGGANEQFF.

V usage is TRBV18 and J usage is TRBJ1-2; D remains unclear. CDR1 and CDR2 (germline): KGHSH, LQKENI. There are 13 residues in the CDR3. Between the trimmed V and J ends, which lost 4 bases and 6 bases, there was a span of 12 bases. CDR3 nucleotide sequence: TGTGCCAGCTCACTCCTTCGCGAGGATGGCTACACCTTC. This sequence encodes CASSLLREDGYTF.

This clone came up once. The chain couples TRBV7-8 to TRBJ2-5; no firm D call. In germline, CDR1 is SGHVS, CDR2 FQNEAQ. The CDR3 totals 15 residues. Trimming took 2 bases from V and 4 from J, leaving 14 bases between them. CDR3 nucleotides: TGTGCCAGCAGCTTATGGGGTTCCCAGATAGAGACCCAGTACTTC. Its translation: CASSLWGSQIETQYF.

In this sample, this clone turned up once. Written as DNA, the CDR3 is TGTGCCAGCTCACCGTCATCAGGGGTCGGCGGGGAGCTGTTTTTT. Amino acids: CASSPSSGVGGELFF. The V call is TRBV18, the J call TRBJ2-2, with a tentative D call TRBD1 (6 bases). The length of the CDR3 is 15 residues. The V end was cut by 3 bases, the J end by 7 bases, with 15 bases between. Germline CDR1 KGHSH, CDR2 LQKENI.

The rearrangement uses TRBV7-9 and TRBJ2-1; 10 bases are a match to TRBD1. Germline CDR1 and CDR2: SEHNR and FQNEAQ (reference sequence). CDR3 size: 17 residues. Trimming cost V 5 bases and J 7 bases; bases outside gene matches: 14. CDR3 bases: TGTGCCAGCAGCGTTTCACCGGACAGGGGGAGTAAAAATGAGCAGTTCTTC. Translated, it gives CASSVSPDRGSKNEQFF. Full variable domain (remainder filled in from reference TRBV7-9 and TRBJ2-1): DTGVSQNPRHKITKRGQNVTFRCDPISEHNRLYWYRQTLGQGPEFLTYFQNEAQLEKSRLLSDRFSAERPKGSFSTLEIQRTEQGDSAMYLCASSVSPDRGSKNEQFFGPGTRLTVL.

A remark on this clone: The same CDR3 arises from other DNA sequences in this sample as well. The chain is built from TRBV6-5 and TRBJ1-1, with D perhaps matching TRBD1 (6 bases). Trimming stripped 4 bases from V and 3 bases from J, with 9 bases between. The CDR3 spans 13 residues. Germline V gives CDR1 MNHEY, CDR2 SVGAGI. In DNA, the CDR3 is TGTGCCAGCAGTTCCAGGACAGACACTGAAGCTTTCTTT. This sequence encodes CASSSRTDTEAFF.